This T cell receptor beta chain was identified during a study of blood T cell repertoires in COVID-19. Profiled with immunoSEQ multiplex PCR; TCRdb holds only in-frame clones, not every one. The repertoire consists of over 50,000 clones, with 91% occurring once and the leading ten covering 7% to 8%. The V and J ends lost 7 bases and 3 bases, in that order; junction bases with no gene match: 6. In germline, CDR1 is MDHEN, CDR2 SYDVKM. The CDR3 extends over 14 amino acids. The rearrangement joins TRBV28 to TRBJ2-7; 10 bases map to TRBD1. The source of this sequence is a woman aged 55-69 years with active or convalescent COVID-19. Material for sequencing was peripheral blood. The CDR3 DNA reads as TGTGCCAGCACCCCCGGGACAGGGGTCTACGAGCAGTACTTC. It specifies CASTPGTGVYEQYF.